The sequence of this TCR beta chain was determined in a study of blood T cells in healthy people across ages. General observations from the study: Significant beta diversity loss was already apparent by age roughly 44, declining roughly linearly.

Each donor had roughly 10 milliliters of peripheral blood drawn. Worth noting for this clonotype: What it binds is unknown.

PCR was performed a second time for 7 to 11 cycles using a sample-barcoded 5' primer and a J-beta primer mix. TCRdb re-called the 5' RACE reads with MiXCR, one entry per CDR3 protein. The sample carries about 1.4 million distinct CDR3 sequences, 59% recorded once. Germline V lookup: CDR1 LGHDT, CDR2 YNNKEL (reference sequence). The V segment lost 4 bases and the J segment 3 bases; nucleotides outside the gene matches: 7. The CDR3 runs to 15 residues. Sequenced input: blood. The sequence derives from a man between 18 and 35 years old in good health. J is TRBJ2-7 and V is TRBV3-1; 9 bases match TRBD2. The CDR3, as DNA: TGTGCCAGCAGCCTCGGGACTAGCTGGAACTACGAGCAGTACTTC. It codes for CASSLGTSWNYEQYF.